This T cell receptor beta chain emerged from a study of early T cells in non-severe SARS-CoV-2 infection. V lost 3 bases, J lost 5 bases, and 4 bases lay in between. This CDR3 is built from 11 residues. Germline V gene data show CDR1 as SEHNR and CDR2 as FQNEAQ (reference sequence). TCRdb passed the 5' RACE reads through MiXCR, listing each CDR3 protein once. The table records about 100,000 distinct CDR3 sequences, more than 9.5% of them present only once. This clonotype showed up just a few times. This receptor was identified in an adult who was a healthcare worker with PCR-confirmed SARS-CoV-2 infection or an uninfected control (not recorded which). This chain joins TRBV7-9 and TRBJ1-2; unclear D gene. Sequencing was done on a sample of whole blood. CDR3 DNA: TGTGCCAGCAGCTTTGGTTATGGCTACACCTTC. This encodes CASSFGYGYTF.